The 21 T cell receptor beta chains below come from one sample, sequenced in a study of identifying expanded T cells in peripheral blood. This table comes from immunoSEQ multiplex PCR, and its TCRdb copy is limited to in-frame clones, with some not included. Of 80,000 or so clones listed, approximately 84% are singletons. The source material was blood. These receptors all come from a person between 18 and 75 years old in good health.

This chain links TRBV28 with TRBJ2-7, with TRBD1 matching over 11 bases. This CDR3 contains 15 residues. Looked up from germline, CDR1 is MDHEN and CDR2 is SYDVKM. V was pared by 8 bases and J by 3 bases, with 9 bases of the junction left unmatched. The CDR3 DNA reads TGTGCCAGCCATAGCCGGGACAGGGGGTTCTACGAGCAGTACTTC. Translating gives CASHSRDRGFYEQYF. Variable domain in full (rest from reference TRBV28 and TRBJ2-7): DVKVTQSSRYLVKRTGEKVFLECVQDMDHENMFWYRQDPGLGLRLIYFSYDVKMKEKGDIPEGYSVSREKKERFSLILESASTNQTSMYLCASHSRDRGFYEQYFGPGTRLTVT.

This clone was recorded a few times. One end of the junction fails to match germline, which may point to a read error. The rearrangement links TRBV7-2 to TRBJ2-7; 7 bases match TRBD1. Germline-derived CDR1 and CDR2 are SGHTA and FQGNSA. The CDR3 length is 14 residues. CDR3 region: CASSFGQVSHEQYF. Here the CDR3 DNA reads TGTGCCAGCAGCTTCGGACAGGTCTCCCACGAGCAGTACTTC. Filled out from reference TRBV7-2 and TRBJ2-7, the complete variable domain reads GAGVSQSPSNKVTEKGKDVELRCDPISGHTALYWYRQSLGQGLEFLIYFQGNSAPDKSGLPSDRFSAERTGGSVSTLTIQRTQQEDSAVYLCASSFGQVSHEQYFGPGTRLTVT.

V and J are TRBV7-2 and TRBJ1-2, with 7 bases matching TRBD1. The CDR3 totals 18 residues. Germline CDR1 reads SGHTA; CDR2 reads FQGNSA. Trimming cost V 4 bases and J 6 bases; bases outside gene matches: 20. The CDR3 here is CASSSSLMTKTGVHGYTF. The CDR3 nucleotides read TGTGCCAGCAGCTCGTCTCTCATGACCAAAACAGGGGTACATGGCTACACCTTC.

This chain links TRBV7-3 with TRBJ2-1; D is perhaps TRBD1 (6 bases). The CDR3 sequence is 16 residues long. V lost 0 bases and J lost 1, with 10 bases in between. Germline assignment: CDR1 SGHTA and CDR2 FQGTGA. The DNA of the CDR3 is TGTGCCAGCAGCTTAACTGAGGGGGTGTCCTACAATGAGCAGTTCTTC. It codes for CASSLTEGVSYNEQFF.

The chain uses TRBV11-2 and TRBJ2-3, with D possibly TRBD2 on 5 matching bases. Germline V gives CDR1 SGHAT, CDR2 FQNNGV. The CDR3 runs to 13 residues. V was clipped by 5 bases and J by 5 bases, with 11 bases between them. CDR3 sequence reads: CASSAGNLDTQYF. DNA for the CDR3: TGTGCCAGCAGCGCCGGGAATCTAGATACGCAGTATTTT.

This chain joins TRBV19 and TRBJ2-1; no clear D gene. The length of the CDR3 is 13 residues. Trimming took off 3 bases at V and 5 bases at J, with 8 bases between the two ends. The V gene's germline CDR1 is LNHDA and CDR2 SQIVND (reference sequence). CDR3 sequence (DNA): TGTGCCAGTAGTATGATAGCAAACAATGAGCAGTTCTTC. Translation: CASSMIANNEQFF. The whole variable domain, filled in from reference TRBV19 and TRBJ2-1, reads DGGITQSPKYLFRKEGQNVTLSCEQNLNHDAMYWYRQDPGQGLRLIYYSQIVNDFQKGDIAEGYSVSREKKESFPLTVTSAQKNPTAFYLCASSMIANNEQFFGPGTRLTVL.

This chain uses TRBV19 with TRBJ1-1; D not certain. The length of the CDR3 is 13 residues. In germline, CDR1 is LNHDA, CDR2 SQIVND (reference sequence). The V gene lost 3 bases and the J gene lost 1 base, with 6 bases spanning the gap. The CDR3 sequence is CASSISSNTEAFF. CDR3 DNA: TGTGCCAGTAGTATCTCTTCGAACACTGAAGCTTTCTTT.

CDR3 sequence (DNA): TGTGCCACCAGCAGTAGTACCGGGACTAGCGGGAGGGGGAATGAGCAGTTCTTC. As protein: CATSSSTGTSGRGNEQFF. The V call is TRBV15, the J call TRBJ2-1, with 16 bases identical to TRBD2. The ends lost 3 bases at V and 7 bases at J; junction bases unmatched: 9. Germline CDR1 reads LNHNV; CDR2 reads YYDKDF (reference sequence). The CDR3 totals 18 residues.

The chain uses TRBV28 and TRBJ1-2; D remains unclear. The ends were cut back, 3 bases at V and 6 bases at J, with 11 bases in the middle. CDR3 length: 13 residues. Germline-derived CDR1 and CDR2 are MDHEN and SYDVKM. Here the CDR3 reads CASSLLRFDGYTF. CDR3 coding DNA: TGTGCCAGCAGTTTGTTAAGGTTCGATGGCTACACCTTC.

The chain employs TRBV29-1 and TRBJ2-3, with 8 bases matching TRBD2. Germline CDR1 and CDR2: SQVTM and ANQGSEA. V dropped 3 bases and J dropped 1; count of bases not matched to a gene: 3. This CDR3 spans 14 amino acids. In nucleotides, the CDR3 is TGCAGCGTTGACCAACTAGCGGGCACAGATACGCAGTATTTT. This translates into CSVDQLAGTDTQYF.

In DNA form, the CDR3 reads TGTGCCAGCAGCCGGGGCTCAGTCTCTGGGGCCAACGTCCTGACTTTC. Translated: CASSRGSVSGANVLTF. The rearrangement joins TRBV5-5 to TRBJ2-6, with D tentatively TRBD1 or TRBD2 (5 bases each). Germline lookup yields CDR1 SGHKS and CDR2 YYEKEE (reference sequence). Between the trimmed V and J ends, which lost 4 bases and 0 bases, there was a span of 11 bases. The CDR3 has 16 amino acids.

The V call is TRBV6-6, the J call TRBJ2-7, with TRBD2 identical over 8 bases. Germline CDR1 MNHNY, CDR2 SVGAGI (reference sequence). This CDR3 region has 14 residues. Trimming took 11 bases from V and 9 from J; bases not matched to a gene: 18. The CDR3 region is CAEAATSELPGQYF. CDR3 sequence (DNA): TGTGCCGAGGCGGCGACTAGCGAACTTCCGGGGCAGTACTTC.

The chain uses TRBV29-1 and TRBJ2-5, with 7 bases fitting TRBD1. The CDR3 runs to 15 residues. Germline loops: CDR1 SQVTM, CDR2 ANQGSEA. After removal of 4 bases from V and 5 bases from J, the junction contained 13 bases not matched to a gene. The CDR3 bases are TGCAGCGTTGGTTCGACAGGGATAGGGTGGGAGACCCAGTACTTC. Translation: CSVGSTGIGWETQYF.

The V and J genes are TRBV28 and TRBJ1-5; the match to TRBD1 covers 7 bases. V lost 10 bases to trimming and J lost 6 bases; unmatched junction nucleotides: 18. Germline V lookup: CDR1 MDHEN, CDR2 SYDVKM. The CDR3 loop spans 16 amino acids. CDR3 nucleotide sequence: TGTGCCACCACAGAAGGGGACAGAGGTCCTTTTCAGCCCCAGCATTTT. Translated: CATTEGDRGPFQPQHF.

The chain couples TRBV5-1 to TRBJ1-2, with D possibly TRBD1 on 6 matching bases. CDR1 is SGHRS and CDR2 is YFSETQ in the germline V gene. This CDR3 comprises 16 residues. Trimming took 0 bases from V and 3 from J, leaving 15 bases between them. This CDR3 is CASSLALPGGDYGYTF. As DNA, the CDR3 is TGCGCCAGCAGCTTGGCCTTGCCCGGGGGCGACTATGGCTACACCTTC.

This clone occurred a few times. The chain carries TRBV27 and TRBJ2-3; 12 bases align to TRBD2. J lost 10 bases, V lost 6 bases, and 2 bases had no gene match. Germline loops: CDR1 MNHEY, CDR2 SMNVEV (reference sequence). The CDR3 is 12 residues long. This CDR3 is CASRASGRAQYF. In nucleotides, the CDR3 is TGTGCCAGCAGAGCTAGCGGGAGGGCGCAGTATTTT.

The CDR3 reads CASSTRGGTGNEQFF. CDR3 bases: TGTGCCAGCAGTACCCGGGGAGGGACGGGGAATGAGCAGTTCTTC. The chain joins TRBV2 to TRBJ2-1; 7 bases fit TRBD2. This CDR3 has 15 residues. CDR1 and CDR2 (germline): SNHLY, FYNNEI. V shed 5 bases, J shed 7 bases, and the junction held 11 bases outside the gene matches.

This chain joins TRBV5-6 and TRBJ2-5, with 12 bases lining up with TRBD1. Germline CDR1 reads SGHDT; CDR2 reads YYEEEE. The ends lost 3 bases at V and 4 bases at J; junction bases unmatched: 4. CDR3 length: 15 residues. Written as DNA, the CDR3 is TGTGCCAGCAGCTGGGGGACAGGGGGCGCAGAGACCCAGTACTTC. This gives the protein CASSWGTGGAETQYF.

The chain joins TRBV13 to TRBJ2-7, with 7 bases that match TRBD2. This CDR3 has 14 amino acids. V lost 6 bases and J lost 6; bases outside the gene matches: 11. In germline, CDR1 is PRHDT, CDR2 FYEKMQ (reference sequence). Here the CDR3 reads CASSSPGSGVEQYF. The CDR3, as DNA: TGTGCCAGCAGTTCCCCGGGAAGCGGGGTCGAGCAGTACTTC. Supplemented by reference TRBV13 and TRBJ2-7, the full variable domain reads AAGVIQSPRHLIKEKRETATLKCYPIPRHDTVYWYQQGPGQDPQFLISFYEKMQSDKGSIPDRFSAQQFSDYHSELNMSSLELGDSALYFCASSSPGSGVEQYFGPGTRLTVT.

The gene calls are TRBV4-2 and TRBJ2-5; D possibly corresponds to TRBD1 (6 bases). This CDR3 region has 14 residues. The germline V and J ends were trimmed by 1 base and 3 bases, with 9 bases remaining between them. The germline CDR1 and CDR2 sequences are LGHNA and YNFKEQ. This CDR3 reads CASSQGPGEETQYF. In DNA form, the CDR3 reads TGTGCCAGCAGCCAAGGGCCAGGGGAAGAGACCCAGTACTTC.

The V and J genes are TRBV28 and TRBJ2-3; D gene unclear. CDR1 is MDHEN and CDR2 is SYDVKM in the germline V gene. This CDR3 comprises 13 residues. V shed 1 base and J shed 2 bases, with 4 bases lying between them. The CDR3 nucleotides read TGTGCCAGCAGTTTATTTACCACAGATACGCAGTATTTT. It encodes CASSLFTTDTQYF.